Below are 11 T cell receptor beta chains sequenced from a single sample in a study of identical twins. Using its own MiXCR run on the 5' RACE reads, TCRdb lists one record per CDR3 protein. The sample lists about 690,000 distinct CDR3 sequences; roughly 6% were seen once. Sequenced input: naive T cells sorted from blood. The receptors derive from a man between 18 and 29 years old in good health.

This clonotype was recorded a few times. This chain connects TRBV6-2 or TRBV6-3 to TRBJ2-1; maybe TRBD2 (5 bases). This CDR3 has 11 amino acids. The V gene lost 2 bases and the J gene lost 11 bases, with 7 bases spanning the gap. The germline V gene encodes CDR1 MNHEY and CDR2 SVGEGT. The CDR3 bases are TGTGCCAGCAGTTACGAGCGGAAGCAGTTCTTC. Its translation: CASSYERKQFF.

This clonotype appeared a few times. The rearrangement uses TRBV20-1 and TRBJ2-7; D is possibly TRBD1 (5 bases). This CDR3 spans 11 amino acids. V dropped 7 bases and J dropped 3 bases, with 10 bases sitting between them. CDR1 is DFQATT, CDR2 SNEGSKA, per germline (reference sequence). The CDR3 nucleotides read TGCAGTGGGGCGGACAACTACGAGCAGTACTTC. It translates to CSGADNYEQYF.

In its sample, this clonotype was seen a few times. The V and J genes are TRBV10-3 and TRBJ2-6; TRBD1 agrees at 9 bases. CDR1 is ENHRY, CDR2 SYGVKD, per germline. The CDR3 consists of 18 residues. J gave up 1 base and V 4 bases, and 8 bases lay outside the gene matches. CDR3 DNA sequence: TGTGCCATCAGTGCTAACTTACAGGGGGCATCTGGGGCCAACGTCCTGACTTTC. It yields the protein CAISANLQGASGANVLTF.

This clonotype was observed a handful of times. This chain links TRBV25-1 with TRBJ2-3; maybe TRBD1 (6 bases). Germline CDR1 MGHDK, CDR2 SYGVNS. The CDR3 totals 13 residues. Trimming pared 9 bases from V and 4 bases from J, leaving 14 bases between. In DNA form, the CDR3 reads TGTGCCAGTTCAGGGGCCCCGCCAGATACGCAGTATTTT. It translates to CASSGAPPDTQYF.

Ten or more counts support this clonotype. The gene calls are TRBV10-3 and TRBJ2-3; TRBD1 agrees at 9 bases. Trimming removed 6 bases from V and 6 bases from J; junction bases left unmatched: 13. The CDR3 is made up of 16 amino acids. Germline V lookup: CDR1 ENHRY, CDR2 SYGVKD. The CDR3 is CAIRDLPGQGGDTQYF. The CDR3 nucleotides read TGTGCCATCAGGGACCTCCCGGGACAGGGAGGTGATACGCAGTATTTT.

CDR3 protein: CASSLVGIAGVPGIQYF. Here the CDR3 DNA reads TGTGCCAGCAGTTTGGTTGGAATAGCGGGAGTCCCAGGCATTCAGTACTTC. The rearrangement uses TRBV28 and TRBJ2-4, with 9 bases identical to TRBD2. The junction had 15 bases not matched to a gene; V was cut back by 3 bases and J by 9 bases. Germline V gene data show CDR1 as MDHEN and CDR2 as SYDVKM. The CDR3 sequence is 17 residues long.

This clonotype has at least ten counts. The chain couples TRBV6-1 to TRBJ2-5, with D tentatively TRBD1 or TRBD2 (5 bases each). Germline V gene data show CDR1 as MNHNS and CDR2 as SASEGT. V was shortened by 6 bases and J by 4 bases, with 15 bases between the two germline ends. This CDR3 contains 14 residues. This CDR3 reads CASSPGTARETQYF. CDR3 nucleotide sequence: TGTGCCAGCAGCCCCGGGACGGCCCGAGAGACCCAGTACTTC.

This clonotype was picked up many times. V gene TRBV12-3 or TRBV12-4 combines with J gene TRBJ2-5, with D hard to call. The CDR3 totals 13 residues. Trimming cost V 4 bases and J 2 bases, with 8 bases left between them. CDR3 protein: CASSSTTQETQYF. CDR3 DNA: TGTGCCAGCAGTTCTACTACACAAGAGACCCAGTACTTC.

The chain uses TRBV28 and TRBJ1-1; 12 positions match TRBD1. This CDR3 comprises 16 residues. V trimming: 6 bases; J trimming: 4 bases; junction bases outside the gene matches: 9. From germline, CDR1 is MDHEN and CDR2 SYDVKM. The CDR3 DNA is TGTGCCAGCAGACCCGGGACAGGGGGCCGGGGCACTGAAGCTTTCTTT. Translating gives CASRPGTGGRGTEAFF.

The table lists this clonotype with a few counts. J is TRBJ2-2 and V is TRBV5-1; TRBD2 is a possible D gene (6 bases). The V end lost 3 bases, the J end lost 3 bases, and 18 bases lay between the germline ends. CDR1 and CDR2 (germline): SGHRS, YFSETQ. The CDR3 totals 17 residues. CDR3 nucleotide sequence: TGCGCCAGCAGCTGGGGGGACCATAACAGAGACACCGGGGAGCTGTTTTTT. This sequence encodes CASSWGDHNRDTGELFF.

The chain combines TRBV7-2 with TRBJ1-1; D is unresolved. The V end was cut by 3 bases, the J end by 6 bases, with 8 bases between. From germline, CDR1 is SGHTA and CDR2 FQGNSA. The CDR3 loop spans 12 amino acids. CDR3 region: CASSFGYPEAFF. The CDR3 DNA reads TGTGCCAGCAGCTTCGGATATCCTGAAGCTTTCTTT.